This TCR beta chain was obtained from a study of T cell responses to AZD1222 COVID-19 vaccine. The study's findings and limits: Vaccine-associated CD4 TCRs spanned spike, dominant at 160-218 and 743-854. Targets within unmutated variant regions were reportedly found for nearly half of spike-specific TCRs.

V dropped 4 bases and J dropped 0 bases, with 12 bases sitting between them. Germline loops: CDR1 MNHEY, CDR2 SVGEGT. The CDR3 has 15 residues. About this clone: Its antigen is not identified.

Profiling relied on immunoSEQ multiplex PCR, and the TCRdb table lists in-frame clones only, not all of them. The profile shows 50,000 to 70,000 clones, around 83% of them singletons. The receptor's source is an adult in good health. Sequencing was performed on peripheral blood, taken on day 0 of MenACWY control vaccination. V gene TRBV6-2 or TRBV6-3 combines with J gene TRBJ1-1; the D gene is possibly TRBD1 (5 bases). The DNA of the CDR3 is TGTGCCAGCAGTTCCCTCGACAGAGTGAACACTGAAGCTTTCTTT. Translation: CASSSLDRVNTEAFF.